Detailed here is one T cell receptor (beta chain). Amplified regions were TCR beta CDR3 sequences from RNA transcripts. HTBI primers were used for first-round RT-PCR of the TCR CDR3. In TCRdb, the multiplex PCR reads were re-called with MiXCR into one record per CDR3 protein. The table records hundreds of thousands of distinct CDR3 sequences, roughly 50% of them present only once. The data were obtained in a study of T cells in Graves' hyperthyroidism and ophthalmopathy. Hyperthyroidism patients were newly diagnosed, had disease duration under 2 months, and were aged 18 to 65 years. This CDR3 region has 16 residues. Germline V gene lookup returns CDR1 MNHNS and CDR2 SASEGT. V gave up 7 bases and J gave up 2 bases; unmatched junction bases: 10.

The source of this sequence is a young woman with Graves' hyperthyroidism. The sequenced sample consisted of peripheral blood or thyroid tissue (not recorded which). The chain recombines TRBV6-1 with TRBJ2-5, with 10 bases fitting TRBD2. The chain's CDR3 is CASNQPSGSGQETQYF. The CDR3 nucleotides read TGTGCCAGCAACCAACCTAGCGGGAGTGGGCAAGAGACCCAGTACTTC.